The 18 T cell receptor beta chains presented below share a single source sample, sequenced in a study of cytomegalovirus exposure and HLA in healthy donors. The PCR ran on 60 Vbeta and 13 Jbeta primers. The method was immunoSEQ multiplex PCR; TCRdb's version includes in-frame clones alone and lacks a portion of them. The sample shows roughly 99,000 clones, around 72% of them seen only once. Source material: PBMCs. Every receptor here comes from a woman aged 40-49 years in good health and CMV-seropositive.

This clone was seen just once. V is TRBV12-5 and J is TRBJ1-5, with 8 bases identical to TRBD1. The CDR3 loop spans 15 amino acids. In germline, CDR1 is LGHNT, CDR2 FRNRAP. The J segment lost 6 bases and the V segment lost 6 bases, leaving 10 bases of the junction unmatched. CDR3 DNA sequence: TGTGCTAGTGGACCCGGGCAGGGGGCAGGTCAGCCCCAGCATTTT. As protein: CASGPGQGAGQPQHF.

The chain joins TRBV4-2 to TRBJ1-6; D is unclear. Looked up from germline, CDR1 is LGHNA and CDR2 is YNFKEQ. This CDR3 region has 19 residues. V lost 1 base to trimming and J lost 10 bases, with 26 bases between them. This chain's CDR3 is CASSQVAPWGSPRESPLHF. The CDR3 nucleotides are TGTGCCAGCAGCCAAGTCGCGCCCTGGGGAAGCCCTCGGGAGTCACCCCTCCACTTT.

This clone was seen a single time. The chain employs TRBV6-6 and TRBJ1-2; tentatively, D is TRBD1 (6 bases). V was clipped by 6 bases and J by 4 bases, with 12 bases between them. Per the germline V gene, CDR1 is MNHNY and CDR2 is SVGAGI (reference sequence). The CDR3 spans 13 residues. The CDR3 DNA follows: TGTGCCAGCAGCTCAGACAGGACCTATGGCTACACCTTC. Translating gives CASSSDRTYGYTF.

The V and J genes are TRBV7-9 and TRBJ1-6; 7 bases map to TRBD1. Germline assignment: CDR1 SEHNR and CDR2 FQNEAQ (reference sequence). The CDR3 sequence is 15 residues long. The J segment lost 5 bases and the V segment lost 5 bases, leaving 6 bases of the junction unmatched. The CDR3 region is CASSPGTANNSPLHF. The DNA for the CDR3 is TGTGCCAGCAGCCCCGGGACAGCTAATAATTCACCCCTCCACTTT.

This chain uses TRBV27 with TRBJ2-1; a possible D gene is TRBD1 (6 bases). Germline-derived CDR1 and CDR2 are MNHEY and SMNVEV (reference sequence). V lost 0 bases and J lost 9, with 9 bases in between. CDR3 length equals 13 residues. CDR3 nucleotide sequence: TGTGCCAGCAGTTTATCGAACAGGGCTGAGCAGTTCTTC. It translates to CASSLSNRAEQFF.

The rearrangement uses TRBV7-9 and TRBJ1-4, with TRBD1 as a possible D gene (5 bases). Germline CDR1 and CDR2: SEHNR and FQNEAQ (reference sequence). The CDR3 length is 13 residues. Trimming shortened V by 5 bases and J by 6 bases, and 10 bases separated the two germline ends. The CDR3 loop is CASSQGEDEKLFF. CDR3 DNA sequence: TGTGCCAGCAGCCAGGGTGAGGATGAAAAACTGTTTTTT. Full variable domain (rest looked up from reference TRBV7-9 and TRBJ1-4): DTGVSQNPRHKITKRGQNVTFRCDPISEHNRLYWYRQTLGQGPEFLTYFQNEAQLEKSRLLSDRFSAERPKGSFSTLEIQRTEQGDSAMYLCASSQGEDEKLFFGSGTQLSVL.

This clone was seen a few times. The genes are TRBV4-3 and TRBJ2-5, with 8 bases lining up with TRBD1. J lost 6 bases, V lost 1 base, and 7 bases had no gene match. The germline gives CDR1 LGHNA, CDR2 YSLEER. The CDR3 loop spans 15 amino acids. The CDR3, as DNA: TGCGCCAGCAGCCAAGGGGACAGGTATTCGAAGACCCAGTACTTC. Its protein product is CASSQGDRYSKTQYF.

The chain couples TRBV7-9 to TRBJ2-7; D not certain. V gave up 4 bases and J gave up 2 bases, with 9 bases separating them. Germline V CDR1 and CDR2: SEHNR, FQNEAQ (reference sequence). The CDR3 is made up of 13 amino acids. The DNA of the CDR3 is TGTGCCAGCAGCTCACTATTACCCTACGAGCAGTACTTC. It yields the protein CASSSLLPYEQYF. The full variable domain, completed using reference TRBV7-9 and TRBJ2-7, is DTGVSQNPRHKITKRGQNVTFRCDPISEHNRLYWYRQTLGQGPEFLTYFQNEAQLEKSRLLSDRFSAERPKGSFSTLEIQRTEQGDSAMYLCASSSLLPYEQYFGPGTRLTVT.

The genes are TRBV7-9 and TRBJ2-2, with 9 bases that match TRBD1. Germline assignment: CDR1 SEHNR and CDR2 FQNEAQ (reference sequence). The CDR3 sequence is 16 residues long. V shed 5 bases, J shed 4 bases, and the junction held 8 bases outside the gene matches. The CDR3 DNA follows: TGTGCCAGCAGCCGAGGACAGGGGAGTGGCACCGGGGAGCTGTTTTTT. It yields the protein CASSRGQGSGTGELFF.

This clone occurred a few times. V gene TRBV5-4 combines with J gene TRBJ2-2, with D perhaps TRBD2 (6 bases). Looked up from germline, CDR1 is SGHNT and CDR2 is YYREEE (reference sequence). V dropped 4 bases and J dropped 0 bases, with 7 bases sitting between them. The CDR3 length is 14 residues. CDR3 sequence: CASSGEANTGELFF. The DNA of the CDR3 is TGTGCCAGCAGCGGGGAGGCGAACACCGGGGAGCTGTTTTTT.

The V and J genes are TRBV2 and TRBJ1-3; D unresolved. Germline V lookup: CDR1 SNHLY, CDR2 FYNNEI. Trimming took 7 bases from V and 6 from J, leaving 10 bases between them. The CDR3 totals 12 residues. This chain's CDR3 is CASTPSLNTIYF. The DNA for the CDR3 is TGTGCCAGCACCCCCTCTTTAAACACCATATATTTT.

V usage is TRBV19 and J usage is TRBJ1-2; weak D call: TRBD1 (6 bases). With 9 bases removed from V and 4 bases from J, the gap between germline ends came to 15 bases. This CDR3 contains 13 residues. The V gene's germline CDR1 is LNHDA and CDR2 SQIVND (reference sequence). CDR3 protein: CASQGPIIYGYTF. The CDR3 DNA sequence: TGTGCCAGCCAGGGGCCGATCATCTATGGCTACACCTTC.

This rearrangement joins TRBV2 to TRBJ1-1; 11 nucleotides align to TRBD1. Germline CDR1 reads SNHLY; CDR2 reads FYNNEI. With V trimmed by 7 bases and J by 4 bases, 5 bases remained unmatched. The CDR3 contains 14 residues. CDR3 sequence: CASNGQGAPTEAFF. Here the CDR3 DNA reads TGTGCCAGCAACGGACAGGGGGCGCCCACTGAAGCTTTCTTT.

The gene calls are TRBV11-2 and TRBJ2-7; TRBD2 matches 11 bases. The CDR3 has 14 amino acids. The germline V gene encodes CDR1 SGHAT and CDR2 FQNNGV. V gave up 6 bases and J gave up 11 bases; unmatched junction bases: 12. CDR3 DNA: TGTGCCAGCAGGCCCGGGACTAGCGGCTCTCGGGAGTACTTC. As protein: CASRPGTSGSREYF.

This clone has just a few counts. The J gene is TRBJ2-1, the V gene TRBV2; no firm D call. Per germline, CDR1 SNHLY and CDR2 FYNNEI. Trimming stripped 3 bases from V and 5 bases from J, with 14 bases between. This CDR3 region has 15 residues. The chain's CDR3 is CASSDFEVKDNEQFF. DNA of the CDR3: TGTGCCAGCAGTGATTTCGAGGTCAAGGACAATGAGCAGTTCTTC. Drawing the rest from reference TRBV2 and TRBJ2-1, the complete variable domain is EPEVTQTPSHQVTQMGQEVILRCVPISNHLYFYWYRQILGQKVEFLVSFYNNEISEKSEIFDDQFSVERPDGSNFTLKIRSTKLEDSAMYFCASSDFEVKDNEQFFGPGTRLTVL.

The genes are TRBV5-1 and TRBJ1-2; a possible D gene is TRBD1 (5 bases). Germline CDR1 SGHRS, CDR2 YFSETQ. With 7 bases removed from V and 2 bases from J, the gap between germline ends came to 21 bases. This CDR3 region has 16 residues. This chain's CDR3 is CASQEGRSGVNYGYTF. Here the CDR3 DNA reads TGCGCCAGCCAGGAGGGGCGGTCCGGTGTAAACTATGGCTACACCTTC.

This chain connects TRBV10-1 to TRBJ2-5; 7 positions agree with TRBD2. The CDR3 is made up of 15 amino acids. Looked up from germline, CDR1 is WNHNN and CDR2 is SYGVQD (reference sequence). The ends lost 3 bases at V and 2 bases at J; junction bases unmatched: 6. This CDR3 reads CASSDPAGPQETQYF. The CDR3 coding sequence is TGCGCCAGCAGTGATCCAGCGGGACCTCAAGAGACCCAGTACTTC.

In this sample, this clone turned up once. The CDR3 bases are TGTGCCAGCAGCTTAACGTCCGCAGGGCGGAATTCACCCCTCCACTTT. This codes for CASSLTSAGRNSPLHF. The V gene is TRBV7-3, the J gene TRBJ1-6; TRBD1 might be the D (5 bases). CDR3 length equals 16 residues. CDR1 and CDR2 (germline): SGHTA, FQGTGA. Between the trimmed V and J ends, which lost 0 bases and 7 bases, there was a span of 13 bases.